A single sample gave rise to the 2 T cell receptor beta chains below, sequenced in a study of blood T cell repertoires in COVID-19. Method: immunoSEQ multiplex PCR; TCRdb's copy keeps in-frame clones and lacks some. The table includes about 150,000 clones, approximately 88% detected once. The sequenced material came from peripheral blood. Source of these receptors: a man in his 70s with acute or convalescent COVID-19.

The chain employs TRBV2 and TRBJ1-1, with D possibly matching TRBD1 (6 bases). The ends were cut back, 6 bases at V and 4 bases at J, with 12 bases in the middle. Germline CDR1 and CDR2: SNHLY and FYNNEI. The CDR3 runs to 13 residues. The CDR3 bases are TGTGCCAGCAGGATAACAGGGAGCACTGAAGCTTTCTTT. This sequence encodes CASRITGSTEAFF. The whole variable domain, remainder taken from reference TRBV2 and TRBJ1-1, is EPEVTQTPSHQVTQMGQEVILRCVPISNHLYFYWYRQILGQKVEFLVSFYNNEISEKSEIFDDQFSVERPDGSNFTLKIRSTKLEDSAMYFCASRITGSTEAFFGQGTRLTVV.

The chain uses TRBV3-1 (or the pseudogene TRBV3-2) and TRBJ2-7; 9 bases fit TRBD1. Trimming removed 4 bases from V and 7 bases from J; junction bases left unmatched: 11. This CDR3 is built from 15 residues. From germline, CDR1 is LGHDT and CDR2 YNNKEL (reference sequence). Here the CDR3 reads CASSPRQGDSGEQYF. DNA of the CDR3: TGTGCCAGCAGCCCCAGACAGGGGGATTCTGGGGAGCAGTACTTC.